This TCR beta chain came from a study of blood T cell repertoires in COVID-19. About the study: There were acute and convalescent COVID-19 samples, and they came from the United States, Italy and Spain.

Under the authors' procedure: Quantification of nucleated cells was approximated via reference gene primer amplification. The method was immunoSEQ multiplex PCR; TCRdb's version includes in-frame clones alone and lacks a portion of them. Clonal size and the V and J genes are those of that table, whereas D and trimming came from the DNA. The data show about 230,000 clones, with roughly 85% seen just once and 2.5% to 3% held by the top ten. V was pared by 1 base and J by 1 base, with 7 bases between. Germline assignment: CDR1 SGHTA and CDR2 FQGTGA. This CDR3 is built from 15 residues. The sequence was collected from a woman in her 70s with active or convalescent COVID-19. The sequenced sample consisted of peripheral blood. This chain joins TRBV7-3 and TRBJ2-2; the D is unclear. The CDR3 here is CASSLKNWNTGELFF. The CDR3 coding sequence is TGTGCCAGCAGCTTAAAGAACTGGAACACCGGGGAGCTGTTTTTT.